This T cell receptor (beta chain) derives from a study of cytomegalovirus exposure and HLA in healthy donors. Overall study: Some 180 million T cells yielded 117 million unique TCR beta sequences in earlier analysis. Findings of the study overall: With DRB1 most and HLA-C fewest, TCR association rates differed between HLA loci in a later analysis. In vitro testing confirmed three CMV-associated chains as specific for CMV antigens.

In this sample, this clone turned up a few times. Its antigen is unknown. Primers included in the PCR were 60 Vbeta and 13 Jbeta primers. The assay was immunoSEQ multiplex PCR, and TCRdb's table has in-frame clones only and misses some. The sample carries 100,000 to 150,000 clones, around 74% recorded once. This cohort consisted of healthy bone marrow donors. The CDR3 sequence is 16 residues long. The V gene's germline CDR1 is SGHNT and CDR2 YYREEE (reference sequence). V shed 4 bases and J shed 4 bases, with 18 bases lying between them. What was sequenced was PBMCs. This chain links TRBV5-4 with TRBJ1-3; D is unresolved. This sequence was found in a woman aged 50 to 60 in good health and CMV-seropositive. CDR3: CASSQDGSGGGNTIYF. CDR3 nucleotides: TGTGCCAGCAGCCAAGATGGGTCAGGAGGAGGAAACACCATATATTTT.